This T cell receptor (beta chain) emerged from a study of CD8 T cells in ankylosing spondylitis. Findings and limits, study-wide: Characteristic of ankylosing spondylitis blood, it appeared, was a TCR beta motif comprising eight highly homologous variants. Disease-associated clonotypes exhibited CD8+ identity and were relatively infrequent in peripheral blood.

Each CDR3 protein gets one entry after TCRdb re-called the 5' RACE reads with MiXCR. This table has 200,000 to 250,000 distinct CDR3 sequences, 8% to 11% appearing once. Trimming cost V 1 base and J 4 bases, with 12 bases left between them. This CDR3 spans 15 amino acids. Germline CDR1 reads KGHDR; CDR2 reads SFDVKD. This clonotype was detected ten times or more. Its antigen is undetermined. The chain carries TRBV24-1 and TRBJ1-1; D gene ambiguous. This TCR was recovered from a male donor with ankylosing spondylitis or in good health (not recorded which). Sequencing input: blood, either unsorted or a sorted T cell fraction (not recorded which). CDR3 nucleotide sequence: TGTGCCACCAGTGATTTCCTCGACCCGGGCACTGAAGCTTTCTTT. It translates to CATSDFLDPGTEAFF.